The 26 T cell receptor beta chains listed next were all sequenced from one sample in a study of blood T cell repertoires in COVID-19. Assay used: immunoSEQ multiplex PCR; TCRdb lists only in-frame clones, some missing. The repertoire holds about 80,000 clones, with approximately 78% as singletons. Sample: peripheral blood. Every receptor here comes from a human donor in a cohort sampled during active COVID-19.

CDR3 nucleotides: TGTGCCAGCTCACCGGGGAGCAGCTCCTACGAGCAGTACTTC. Its translation is CASSPGSSSYEQYF. The chain uses TRBV18 and TRBJ2-7, with D perhaps matching TRBD2 (5 bases). The CDR3 spans 14 residues. Germline V gives CDR1 KGHSH, CDR2 LQKENI. Between the trimmed V and J ends, which lost 3 bases and 0 bases, there was a span of 9 bases.

The J gene is TRBJ1-1, the V gene TRBV7-9; D possibly corresponds to TRBD1 (5 bases). The V end lost 5 bases, the J end lost 0 bases, and 19 bases lay between the germline ends. The CDR3 is 17 amino acids. Germline loops: CDR1 SEHNR, CDR2 FQNEAQ (reference sequence). In nucleotides, the CDR3 is TGTGCCAGCAGCCCCGGGGGTTACAGGTTCATGAACACTGAAGCTTTCTTT. Its translation is CASSPGGYRFMNTEAFF.

This rearrangement joins TRBV6-1 to TRBJ2-4, with 8 bases lining up with TRBD1. There are 17 residues in the CDR3. Germline CDR1 is MNHNS and CDR2 is SASEGT. The J segment lost 7 bases and the V segment lost 2 bases, leaving 13 bases of the junction unmatched. Here the CDR3 reads CASSEYWAGGAGNIQYF. CDR3 bases: TGTGCCAGCAGTGAATATTGGGCAGGGGGCGCTGGGAACATTCAGTACTTC.

The chain recombines TRBV5-1 with TRBJ1-6; D may be TRBD1 (6 bases). The V and J ends lost 7 bases and 7 bases respectively, with 12 bases between them. The CDR3 extends over 13 amino acids. CDR1 is SGHRS, CDR2 YFSETQ, per germline. CDR3 in amino acids: CASALTGNSPLHF. In DNA, the CDR3 is TGCGCCAGCGCTTTAACAGGGAATTCACCCCTCCACTTT.

The rearrangement links TRBV4-1 to TRBJ2-3, with a tentative D call TRBD1 (6 bases). This CDR3 has 15 residues. CDR1 MGHRA and CDR2 YSYEKL come from the germline V gene. Deletions cut 3 bases from V and 2 bases from J, with 12 bases between. In DNA form, the CDR3 reads TGCGCCAGCAGCCAGCAGGACAGCGACACAGATACGCAGTATTTT. Encoded protein: CASSQQDSDTDTQYF.

This chain joins TRBV10-3 and TRBJ1-5; tentatively, D is TRBD1 (6 bases). V lost 3 bases and J lost 6, with 12 bases in between. The CDR3 is 14 amino acids. Germline V gene data show CDR1 as ENHRY and CDR2 as SYGVKD. The CDR3 region is CAISDPGVGQPQHF. CDR3 DNA sequence: TGTGCCATCAGTGATCCAGGGGTCGGTCAGCCCCAGCATTTT.

This clone was observed a few times. V gene TRBV29-1 combines with J gene TRBJ2-1, with D tentatively TRBD1 (6 bases). V lost 3 bases and J 2 bases, leaving 11 bases between the germline ends. The V gene's germline CDR1 is SQVTM and CDR2 ANQGSEA. The CDR3 is made up of 14 amino acids. CDR3 amino acids: CSVDSDRTYNEQFF. The DNA for the CDR3 is TGCAGCGTTGACAGTGACAGGACCTACAATGAGCAGTTCTTC.

This chain connects TRBV29-1 to TRBJ2-2; D is perhaps TRBD1 (5 bases). Trimming cost V 6 bases and J 4 bases, with 9 bases left between them. There are 12 residues in the CDR3. CDR1 is SQVTM and CDR2 is ANQGSEA in the germline V gene. CDR3 bases: TGCAGCGTCCCAGGGTTCACCGGGGAGCTGTTTTTT. It translates to CSVPGFTGELFF.

This rearrangement joins TRBV9 to TRBJ2-1; possible D gene TRBD2, 5 bases. Germline V lookup: CDR1 SGDLS, CDR2 YYNGEE. Between the trimmed V and J ends, which lost 4 bases and 0 bases, there was a span of 11 bases. The CDR3 runs to 15 residues. As DNA, the CDR3 is TGTGCCAGCAGCACGACTGGGAGCTCCTACAATGAGCAGTTCTTC. Protein sequence: CASSTTGSSYNEQFF.

The CDR3 DNA is TGTGCCAGCAGCTTAGTGGGGGGGAGTGAAAAACTGTTTTTT. It encodes CASSLVGGSEKLFF. V and J are TRBV7-9 and TRBJ1-4; D possibly corresponds to TRBD1 (5 bases). CDR1 is SEHNR, CDR2 FQNEAQ, per germline (reference sequence). The germline V and J ends were trimmed by 1 base and 7 bases, with 10 bases remaining between them. This CDR3 spans 14 amino acids.

The rearrangement joins TRBV5-1 to TRBJ2-6; D is undetermined. Germline V gives CDR1 SGHRS, CDR2 YFSETQ. V shed 1 base and J shed 0 bases, with 11 bases lying between them. This CDR3 is built from 17 residues. The chain's CDR3 is CASSLSAQNSGANVLTF. As DNA, the CDR3 is TGCGCCAGCAGCTTGTCAGCGCAGAACTCTGGGGCCAACGTCCTGACTTTC.

The chain combines TRBV4-1 with TRBJ2-7; 9 bases line up with TRBD1. Germline values: CDR1 MGHRA, CDR2 YSYEKL. After removal of 4 bases from V and 3 bases from J, the junction contained 4 bases not matched to a gene. The CDR3 is 14 residues long. CDR3 DNA: TGCGCCAGCAGCCGCGGGACAGGGTTCTACGAGCAGTACTTC. Protein: CASSRGTGFYEQYF.

This clone was detected only once. CDR3 loop: CASSRDNGNTIYF. DNA of the CDR3: TGCGCCAGCAGTAGGGACAACGGAAACACCATATATTTT. This chain joins TRBV5-1 and TRBJ1-3; perhaps TRBD1 as D (6 bases). Germline V lookup: CDR1 SGHRS, CDR2 YFSETQ. The CDR3 contains 13 residues. The ends were cut back, 5 bases at V and 4 bases at J, with 10 bases in the middle.

This clone showed up just a few times. The genes are TRBV7-2 and TRBJ1-2, with TRBD1 identical over 8 bases. The CDR3 totals 15 residues. V trimming: 1 base; J trimming: 5 bases; junction bases outside the gene matches: 6. Germline values: CDR1 SGHTA, CDR2 FQGNSA. The CDR3 DNA reads TGTGCCAGCAGCTTAGATGGGACAGGTCGTTATGGCTACACCTTC. The encoded protein is CASSLDGTGRYGYTF.

The rearrangement joins TRBV4-2 to TRBJ2-5; TRBD2 matches 8 bases. With 4 bases clipped from V and 0 bases from J, the junction kept 1 base outside the gene matches. The CDR3 has 14 residues. CDR1 and CDR2 from the germline V gene are LGHNA and YNFKEQ. Here the CDR3 DNA reads TGTGCCAGCAGCCCGGGACTAGACCAAGAGACCCAGTACTTC. Its protein product is CASSPGLDQETQYF.

In nucleotides, the CDR3 is TGTGCCAGCAGCTTAGTACTAGACACTGAAGCTTTCTTT. It encodes CASSLVLDTEAFF. The chain is built from TRBV11-2 and TRBJ1-1; D unclear. The V end was cut by 1 base, the J end by 3 bases, with 6 bases between. Germline V gives CDR1 SGHAT, CDR2 FQNNGV. The CDR3 sequence is 13 residues long.

This chain uses TRBV18 with TRBJ2-1; the match to TRBD2 covers 7 bases. The germline CDR1 and CDR2 sequences are KGHSH and LQKENI. The CDR3 is made up of 15 amino acids. After removal of 4 bases from V and 7 bases from J, the junction contained 10 bases not matched to a gene. In nucleotides, the CDR3 is TGTGCCAGCTCACTAAACAGCCCCGGGAGGAATGAGCAGTTCTTC. Translating gives CASSLNSPGRNEQFF.

V is TRBV21-1 and J is TRBJ2-7; the table names TRBD2, a call not compared with the DNA. TRBV21-1 is assigned pseudogene status. The CDR3 has 17 amino acids. The CDR3 sequence is CASSKMGLGGPIYEQYF. The CDR3 coding sequence is TGTGCCAGCAGCAAAATGGGTTTGGGGGGTCCGATCTACGAGCAGTACTTC.

The chain couples TRBV5-1 to TRBJ2-7; 9 nucleotides align to TRBD2. TRBJ2-1 explains the end of the DNA better; the J call may be wrong. This CDR3 comprises 16 residues. Germline V gives CDR1 SGHRS, CDR2 YFSETQ. The CDR3 DNA reads TGCGCCAGCAGCTTCTGGCGGGGGGGCCGGTGGAATGAGCAGTTCTTC. Translation gives CASSFWRGGRWNEQFF.

The chain is built from TRBV4-1 and TRBJ1-1; 8 bases are shared with TRBD1. The CDR3 sequence is 14 residues long. The V segment lost 2 bases and the J segment 5 bases; nucleotides outside the gene matches: 4. Germline CDR1 and CDR2: MGHRA and YSYEKL. CDR3 amino acids: CASSQHNRGTEAFF. The CDR3 DNA reads TGCGCCAGCAGCCAACATAACAGGGGGACTGAAGCTTTCTTT.

V usage is TRBV18 and J usage is TRBJ1-6, with unresolved D. The CDR3 has 13 amino acids. Germline CDR1 KGHSH, CDR2 LQKENI. Trimming stripped 6 bases from V and 7 bases from J, with 10 bases between. The chain's CDR3 is CASSAGSNSPLHF. Written as DNA, the CDR3 is TGTGCCAGCTCTGCAGGTTCCAATTCACCCCTCCACTTT. Variable domain in full (rest from reference TRBV18 and TRBJ1-6): NAGVMQNPRHLVRRRGQEARLRCSPMKGHSHVYWYRQLPEEGLKFMVYLQKENIIDESGMPKERFSAEFPKEGPSILRIQQVVRGDSAAYFCASSAGSNSPLHFGNGTRLTVT.

This clone was recorded a few times. The V and J genes are TRBV5-1 and TRBJ1-2; D ambiguous. Trimming left V 0 bases short and J 2 bases short, with 14 bases between. Germline CDR1 SGHRS, CDR2 YFSETQ. This CDR3 comprises 16 residues. The CDR3 DNA is TGCGCCAGCAGCTTGGGTTCCGGGAGAGGGAACTATGGCTACACCTTC. Translated, it gives CASSLGSGRGNYGYTF.

V and J are TRBV7-3 and TRBJ2-1; 10 bases map to TRBD1. The CDR3 contains 14 residues. CDR1 SGHTA and CDR2 FQGTGA come from the germline V gene. Germline trimming cut 5 bases from V and 9 bases from J; bases unmatched to any gene: 7. The CDR3 DNA follows: TGTGCCAGCAGCCCCGGGACAGGGGAGGGTGAGCAGTTCTTC. Its translation: CASSPGTGEGEQFF.

The chain couples TRBV5-1 to TRBJ2-2; D not resolved. Germline lookup yields CDR1 SGHRS and CDR2 YFSETQ. The CDR3 covers 12 residues. V was cut by 5 bases and J by 5 bases, with 7 bases left in between. The CDR3 protein is CASRLRTGELFF. In DNA, the CDR3 is TGCGCCAGCAGGCTTCGGACCGGGGAGCTGTTTTTT.

The chain has TRBV7-9 and TRBJ2-1; TRBD2 agrees at 12 bases. CDR1 is SEHNR and CDR2 is FQNEAQ in the germline V gene (reference sequence). V shed 5 bases, J shed 4 bases, and the junction held 6 bases outside the gene matches. The CDR3 length is 16 residues. This chain's CDR3 is CASSPRTSGDYNEQFF. For the CDR3, the DNA is TGTGCCAGCAGCCCGAGGACTAGCGGGGATTACAATGAGCAGTTCTTC. Full variable domain (outside the CDR3, taken from reference TRBV7-9 and TRBJ2-1): DTGVSQNPRHKITKRGQNVTFRCDPISEHNRLYWYRQTLGQGPEFLTYFQNEAQLEKSRLLSDRFSAERPKGSFSTLEIQRTEQGDSAMYLCASSPRTSGDYNEQFFGPGTRLTVL.

The chain carries TRBV6-5 and TRBJ1-5; D gene unclear. The CDR3 spans 13 residues. V lost 6 bases to trimming and J lost 8 bases, with 14 bases between them. Germline-derived CDR1 and CDR2 are MNHEY and SVGAGI. In DNA form, the CDR3 reads TGTGCCAGCAGCTTGACACTCTGGGAGCCCCAGCATTTT. Protein product: CASSLTLWEPQHF.